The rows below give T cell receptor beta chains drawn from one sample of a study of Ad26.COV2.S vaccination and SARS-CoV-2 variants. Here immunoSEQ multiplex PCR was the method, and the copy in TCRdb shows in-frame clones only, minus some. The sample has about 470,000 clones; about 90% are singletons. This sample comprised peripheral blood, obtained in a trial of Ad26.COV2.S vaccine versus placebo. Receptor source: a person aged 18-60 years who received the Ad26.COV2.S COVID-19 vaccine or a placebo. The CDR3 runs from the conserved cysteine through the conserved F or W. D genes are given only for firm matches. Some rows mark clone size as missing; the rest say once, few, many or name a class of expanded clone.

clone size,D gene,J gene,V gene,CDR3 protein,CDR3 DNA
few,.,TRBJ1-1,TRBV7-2,CASNRDTNTEAFF,TGTGCCAGCAACCGGGACACAAACACTGAAGCTTTCTTT
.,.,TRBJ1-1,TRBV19,CASSIAGGAEAFF,TGTGCCAGTAGTATCGCGGGGGGCGCTGAAGCTTTCTTT
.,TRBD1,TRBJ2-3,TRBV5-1,CASSLAQGASDTQYF,TGCGCCAGCAGCTTGGCCCAGGGGGCGTCAGATACGCAGTATTTT
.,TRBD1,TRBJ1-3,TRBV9,CASSPKDRASGNTIYF,TGTGCCAGCAGCCCCAAGGACAGGGCCTCTGGAAACACCATATATTTT
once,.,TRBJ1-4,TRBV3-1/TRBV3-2,CASSHASSNEKLFF,TGTGCCAGCAGCCACGCCAGTTCTAATGAAAAACTGTTTTTT
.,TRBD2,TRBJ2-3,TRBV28,CASSSGLGADTQYF,TGTGCCAGCAGTTCTGGACTAGGCGCAGATACGCAGTATTTT
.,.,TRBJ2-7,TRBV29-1,CSVGVFGGLGGYEQYF,TGCAGCGTTGGGGTGTTTGGGGGACTTGGAGGCTACGAGCAGTACTTC
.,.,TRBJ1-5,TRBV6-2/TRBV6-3,CASSYSVTSSYNQPQHF,TGTGCCAGCAGTTACAGTGTGACGTCATCCTACAATCAGCCCCAGCATTTT
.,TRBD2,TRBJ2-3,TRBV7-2,CASSPTGLVADTQYF,TGTGCCAGCAGCCCAACAGGACTAGTTGCAGATACGCAGTATTTT
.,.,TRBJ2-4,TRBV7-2,CASSLGQGFAKNIQYF,TGTGCCAGCAGCTTAGGCCAGGGGTTCGCCAAAAACATTCAGTACTTC
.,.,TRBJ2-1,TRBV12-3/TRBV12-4,CASTRDPNEQFF,TGTGCCAGCACCAGGGACCCTAATGAGCAGTTCTTC
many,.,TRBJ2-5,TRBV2,CASSEGSTQYF,TGTGCCAGCAGTGAAGGGAGTACCCAGTACTTC
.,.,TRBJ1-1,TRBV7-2,CASSPGGADSLDAFF,TGTGCCAGCAGCCCGGGGGGGGCGGACAGTCTAGACGCTTTCTTT
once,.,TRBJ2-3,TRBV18,CASSPPTSSTDTQYF,TGTGCCAGCTCACCACCAACTAGTTCCACAGATACGCAGTATTTT
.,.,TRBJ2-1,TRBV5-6,CASSLKGSYNEQFF,TGTGCCAGCAGCTTGAAAGGTTCCTACAATGAGCAGTTCTTC